This T cell receptor beta chain was found in a study of blood T cell repertoires in COVID-19. For the study at large: Sources were T cells, B-cell-depleted T cells, or PBMCs; the material itself was cDNA or gDNA.

Libraries were prepared by immunoSEQ multiplex PCR; TCRdb keeps only in-frame clonotypes and omits some of them. The data show roughly 320,000 clones, with approximately 85% seen just once and 7.2% held by the top ten. CDR1 and CDR2 from the germline V gene are SGHKS and YYEKEE (reference sequence). Unmatched junction bases numbered 12, after V lost 2 bases and J lost 0 bases. This CDR3 is 18 amino acids long. The receptor comes from a human donor in a cohort sampled during active COVID-19. Sequencing was carried out using peripheral blood. The J gene is TRBJ2-7, the V gene TRBV5-5; TRBD2 matches at 9 bases. The CDR3 DNA follows: TGTGCCAGCAGCTTATTCGCTAGCGGGGCCGTCCGCTCCTACGAGCAGTACTTC. As protein: CASSLFASGAVRSYEQYF.